Presented here are 19 T cell receptor beta chains from one specimen sequenced in a study of shared clonotypes between healthy human individuals. Repertoires were generated with immunoSEQ multiplex PCR, while TCRdb's copy carries only in-frame clones and drops some. The sample lists about 2.1 million clones, around 93% occurring once. Cells designated naive CD8 were CD45RO-negative and were positively selected for CCR7, with terminally differentiated effector memory CD45RA+ cells excluded. Sequencing was carried out using naive CD8+ T cells from PBMCs. The source is a man aged 18 to 29 in good health. Some clones in this sample may be carry-over from other donors' samples.

The chain employs TRBV5-5 and TRBJ2-2; no firm D call. Deletions cut 4 bases from V and 4 bases from J, with 17 bases between. The CDR3 is 16 amino acids. Germline V gene data show CDR1 as SGHKS and CDR2 as YYEKEE (reference sequence). CDR3 residues: CASSLYVAPGTGELFF. The CDR3 DNA follows: TGTGCCAGCAGCCTTTACGTGGCACCTGGCACCGGGGAGCTGTTTTTT.

The chain combines TRBV7-2 with TRBJ1-4; 8 nucleotides match TRBD1. The CDR3 extends over 14 amino acids. Germline assignment: CDR1 SGHTA and CDR2 FQGNSA. V shed 5 bases, J shed 7 bases, and the junction held 6 bases outside the gene matches. DNA of the CDR3: TGTGCCAGCAGCGCCTGGACAGGGCCTGAAAAACTGTTTTTT. Translating gives CASSAWTGPEKLFF.

The CDR3, as DNA: TGTGCCAGTAGTATATGGGAGGGACAGGGTGCTTACAATGAGCAGTTCTTC. Translated, it gives CASSIWEGQGAYNEQFF. The J gene is TRBJ2-1, the V gene TRBV19; 9 nucleotides agree with TRBD1. CDR3 length: 17 amino acids. J gave up 4 bases and V 2 bases, and 9 bases lay outside the gene matches. Germline V CDR1 and CDR2: LNHDA, SQIVND (reference sequence). Variable domain in full (rest from reference TRBV19 and TRBJ2-1): DGGITQSPKYLFRKEGQNVTLSCEQNLNHDAMYWYRQDPGQGLRLIYYSQIVNDFQKGDIAEGYSVSREKKESFPLTVTSAQKNPTAFYLCASSIWEGQGAYNEQFFGPGTRLTVL.

The chain has TRBV10-3 and TRBJ1-1; D unclear. The V and J ends lost 0 bases and 4 bases respectively, with 15 bases between them. The CDR3 length is 16 residues. Germline CDR1 reads ENHRY; CDR2 reads SYGVKD. The CDR3 DNA is TGTGCCATCAGTGAGTCGTCGGGTGCCTGGGGCACTGAAGCTTTCTTT. This encodes CAISESSGAWGTEAFF.

Here the CDR3 reads CASSLAIQGAGTEAFF. CDR3 sequence (DNA): TGTGCCAGCAGCTTAGCAATACAGGGGGCAGGCACTGAAGCTTTCTTT. The V gene is TRBV13, the J gene TRBJ1-1, with TRBD1 identical over 9 bases. With 1 base clipped from V and 4 bases from J, the junction kept 7 bases outside the gene matches. This CDR3 spans 16 amino acids. Per the germline V gene, CDR1 is PRHDT and CDR2 is FYEKMQ (reference sequence). The complete variable domain, with remaining parts taken from reference TRBV13 and TRBJ1-1, reads AAGVIQSPRHLIKEKRETATLKCYPIPRHDTVYWYQQGPGQDPQFLISFYEKMQSDKGSIPDRFSAQQFSDYHSELNMSSLELGDSALYFCASSLAIQGAGTEAFFGQGTRLTVV.

This clone was counted only a few times. The J gene is TRBJ1-1, the V gene TRBV28; 9 bases line up with TRBD1. There are 14 residues in the CDR3. V was clipped by 3 bases and J by 11 bases; unmatched bases: 10. Germline-derived CDR1 and CDR2 are MDHEN and SYDVKM. The CDR3 bases are TGTGCCAGCAGTTTCCAGGACAGGGGCGGGCAGGCTTTCTTT. This encodes CASSFQDRGGQAFF.

The CDR3 DNA is TGTGCCAGTAGTATTTTCTCCGGGTGGGAGCCCCAGCATTTT. It encodes CASSIFSGWEPQHF. The chain joins TRBV19 to TRBJ1-5; D not certain. This CDR3 contains 14 residues. From germline, CDR1 is LNHDA and CDR2 SQIVND (reference sequence). Trimming left V 3 bases short and J 8 bases short, with 14 bases between.

The chain is built from TRBV29-1 and TRBJ2-5; D is unresolved. The CDR3 is 14 residues long. Trimming pared 3 bases from V and 1 base from J, leaving 12 bases between. Germline V gene lookup returns CDR1 SQVTM and CDR2 ANQGSEA. CDR3 protein: CSVELVSRQETQYF. For the CDR3, the DNA is TGCAGCGTTGAGCTTGTTAGCCGCCAAGAGACCCAGTACTTC.

In its sample, this clone was seen once. The CDR3 DNA reads TGTGCCAGCAGCGCCTACCCGCGGGAGGGAACAGATACGCAGTATTTT. Residues: CASSAYPREGTDTQYF. The chain uses TRBV11-2 and TRBJ2-3; 9 bases align to TRBD2. Germline-derived CDR1 and CDR2 are SGHAT and FQNNGV. V lost 5 bases and J lost 3; bases outside the gene matches: 9. CDR3 size: 16 residues. The variable domain in full, completed from reference TRBV11-2 and TRBJ2-3, reads EAGVAQSPRYKIIEKRQSVAFWCNPISGHATLYWYQQILGQGPKLLIQFQNNGVVDDSQLPKDRFSAERLKGVDSTLKIQPAKLEDSAVYLCASSAYPREGTDTQYFGPGTRLTVL.

Details on this clone: The sample has other DNA sequences that encode this CDR3 too. V usage is TRBV19 and J usage is TRBJ1-1; no clear D gene. Germline loops: CDR1 LNHDA, CDR2 SQIVND (reference sequence). The length of the CDR3 is 13 residues. With 6 bases removed from V and 1 base from J, the gap between germline ends came to 9 bases. In DNA, the CDR3 is TGTGCCAGTAGCTTGGAGGGGAACACTGAAGCTTTCTTT. Protein product: CASSLEGNTEAFF.

The chain carries TRBV5-4 and TRBJ1-1; D is perhaps TRBD1 (5 bases). The CDR3 has 12 residues. Germline-derived CDR1 and CDR2 are SGHNT and YYREEE (reference sequence). V lost 4 bases to trimming and J lost 7 bases, with 11 bases between them. The CDR3 nucleotides read TGTGCCAGCAGCCCATCGGGGCATGAAGCTTTCTTT. Translating it yields CASSPSGHEAFF.

V gene TRBV6-5 combines with J gene TRBJ2-2, with 7 bases aligning to TRBD2. V trimming: 5 bases; J trimming: 4 bases; junction bases outside the gene matches: 7. CDR1 and CDR2 from the germline V gene are MNHEY and SVGAGI. This CDR3 has 15 residues. CDR3 bases: TGTGCCAGCAGTCTCCTGGCGGGGGTCACCGGGGAGCTGTTTTTT. This sequence encodes CASSLLAGVTGELFF.

This clone has just one count. The chain has TRBV25-1 and TRBJ1-1, with a weak D call TRBD1 (5 bases). V lost 8 bases and J lost 5, with 15 bases in between. Germline values: CDR1 MGHDK, CDR2 SYGVNS. This CDR3 comprises 13 residues. The CDR3 region is CASQGDLKTEAFF. In DNA form, the CDR3 reads TGTGCCAGCCAAGGGGACCTAAAGACTGAAGCTTTCTTT.

This clone has only one observation. CDR3 loop: CASSPKRASVTYNEQFF. The CDR3 region has the DNA TGCGCCAGCAGCCCGAAAAGGGCTAGCGTCACCTACAATGAGCAGTTCTTC. The chain combines TRBV4-3 with TRBJ2-1; D might be TRBD2 (6 bases). V was clipped by 4 bases and J by 2 bases, with 18 bases between them. This CDR3 is built from 17 residues. Germline lookup yields CDR1 LGHNA and CDR2 YSLEER.

The chain couples TRBV5-6 to TRBJ2-3; TRBD2 matches at 14 bases. CDR1 is SGHDT and CDR2 is YYEEEE in the germline V gene. J lost 7 bases, V lost 7 bases, and 14 bases had no gene match. CDR3 length equals 17 residues. CDR3 DNA: TGTGCCAGCGGCAACCAAGGGACTAGCGGGAGAATTTATACGCAGTATTTT. Protein sequence: CASGNQGTSGRIYTQYF.

The V call is TRBV9, the J call TRBJ2-5; D is possibly TRBD2 (6 bases). The V end lost 0 bases, the J end lost 5 bases, and 17 bases lay between the germline ends. The V gene's germline CDR1 is SGDLS and CDR2 YYNGEE. This CDR3 spans 16 amino acids. In DNA form, the CDR3 reads TGTGCCAGCAGCGTAGAGGGCGGGATGGGTTTTGAGACCCAGTACTTC. Protein: CASSVEGGMGFETQYF.

Only a few counts were recorded for this clone. V gene TRBV7-2 combines with J gene TRBJ2-7; D unresolved. The CDR3 is made up of 14 amino acids. Germline V gene lookup returns CDR1 SGHTA and CDR2 FQGNSA. Between the trimmed V and J ends, which lost 0 bases and 5 bases, there was a span of 11 bases. The CDR3 here is CASSLADHLHEQYF. The CDR3, as DNA: TGTGCCAGCAGCTTAGCGGACCATCTCCACGAGCAGTACTTC.

This sequence joins TRBV7-7 and TRBJ2-5, with TRBD2 matching 8 bases. J lost 4 bases, V lost 8 bases, and 3 bases had no gene match. The CDR3 sequence is 12 residues long. Germline V gene data show CDR1 as SSHAT and CDR2 as FNYEAQ (reference sequence). CDR3 nucleotides: TGTGCCAGCCAAGCGGGAGTAGAGACCCAGTACTTC. This encodes CASQAGVETQYF.

This chain links TRBV19 with TRBJ2-1, with 8 positions matching TRBD1. The CDR3 runs to 19 residues. CDR1 is LNHDA, CDR2 SQIVND, per germline (reference sequence). The V segment lost 5 bases and the J segment 5 bases; nucleotides outside the gene matches: 20. CDR3 loop: CASSFTGGFWGGLHNEQFF. The DNA of the CDR3 is TGTGCCAGTAGTTTTACAGGGGGTTTTTGGGGCGGCCTTCACAATGAGCAGTTCTTC.